Given below is one TCR beta chain in context. Its antigen is as yet unknown. This sample was included in a study of cytomegalovirus exposure and HLA in healthy donors. Whole-study results and caveats: V- and J-gene trimming in TCR beta was tied to a missense DCLRE1C variant by an analysis performed later.

Use of 60 Vbeta and 13 Jbeta primers characterized the PCR. Assay: immunoSEQ multiplex PCR; the TCRdb copy retains only in-frame clones and omits some. This table holds roughly 150,000 clones, nearly 70% found once. This clonotype originated in a man younger than 45 in good health and CMV-seropositive. Sequencing was performed on PBMCs.

CDR3 sequence reads: CASSPNRGQEHSGEQYF. The CDR3 DNA sequence: TGTGCCAGCAGTCCCAACCGTGGACAGGAACATTCGGGTGAGCAGTACTTC. The gene calls are TRBV28 and TRBJ2-7, with 7 bases lining up with TRBD1. Germline assignment: CDR1 MDHEN and CDR2 SYDVKM. The CDR3 is 17 residues long. The J segment lost 7 bases and the V segment lost 5 bases, leaving 20 bases of the junction unmatched.